The clone carrying this T cell receptor beta chain was recorded once. Its antigen remains unidentified. CD4+ cell separation produced CD45RA+ naive and CD45RA-negative memory subsets. These data belong to a study of shared clonotypes between healthy human individuals. Overall study: The people who gave samples were a couple of women and three men aged 18 to 49.

Broader study findings: It was expected that sequencing depth would affect clonotype sharing among donors.

Germline CDR1 is SGHNT and CDR2 is YYREEE (reference sequence). CDR3 length: 13 amino acids. Between the trimmed V and J ends, which lost 3 bases and 2 bases, there was a span of 8 bases. The protocol was immunoSEQ multiplex PCR, while the TCRdb copy is restricted to in-frame clones and leaves out a portion. The sample includes over 950,000 clones, approximately 75% of them seen just once. Sequencing was performed on memory CD4+ T cells from PBMCs. Sample subset: CD45RA-negative fraction. The rearrangement uses TRBV5-4 and TRBJ1-1; D gene uncertain. The clonotype was recovered from a man between 18 and 29 years old in good health. Some clones in this sample may be carry-over from other donors' samples. CDR3 sequence reads: CASSYKGNTEAFF. In nucleotides, the CDR3 is TGTGCCAGCAGCTATAAAGGCAACACTGAAGCTTTCTTT.